This TCR beta chain emerged from a study of blood T cells in healthy people across ages. General study points: The fall in TCR beta diversity per million T cells was roughly linear with age.

A note on this clonotype: Its specificity is unknown.

Trimming left V 4 bases short and J 1 base short, with 15 bases between. Looked up from germline, CDR1 is SGHRS and CDR2 is YFSETQ. CDR3 size: 15 residues. Primed by a sample-barcoded 5' primer and a J-beta primer mix, a second PCR proceeded for roughly 6 to 12 cycles. TCRdb called the 5' RACE reads again in MiXCR, with one record for every CDR3 protein. Among about 1.7 million distinct CDR3 sequences listed, approximately 30% were seen once. Donors gave about 10 milliliters of peripheral blood apiece. The receptor comes from a woman in her twenties or thirties in good health. This chain uses TRBV5-1 with TRBJ2-7; the D gene is possibly TRBD1 (6 bases). The sample was blood. CDR3 sequence (DNA): TGCGCCAGCAGCGGAGTGGCAGGACAGTCCTACGAGCAGTACTTC. Amino acid sequence: CASSGVAGQSYEQYF.